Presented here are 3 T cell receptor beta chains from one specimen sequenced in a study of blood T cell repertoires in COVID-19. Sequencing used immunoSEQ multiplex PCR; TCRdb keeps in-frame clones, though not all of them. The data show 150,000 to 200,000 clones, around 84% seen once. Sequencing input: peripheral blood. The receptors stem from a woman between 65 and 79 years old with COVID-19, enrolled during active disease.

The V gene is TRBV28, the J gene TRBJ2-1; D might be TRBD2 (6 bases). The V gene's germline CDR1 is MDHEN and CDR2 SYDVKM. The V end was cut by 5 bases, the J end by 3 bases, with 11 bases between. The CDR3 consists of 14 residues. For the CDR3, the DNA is TGTGCCAGCAGTAGATTAGCGGACTACAATGAGCAGTTCTTC. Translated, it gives CASSRLADYNEQFF.

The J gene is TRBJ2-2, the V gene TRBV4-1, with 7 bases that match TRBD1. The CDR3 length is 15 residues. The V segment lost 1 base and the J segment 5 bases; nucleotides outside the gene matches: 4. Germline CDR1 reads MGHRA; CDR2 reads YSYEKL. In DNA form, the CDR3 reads TGCGCCAGCAGCCAAGTTACAGGGGAAACCGGGGAGCTGTTTTTT. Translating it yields CASSQVTGETGELFF.

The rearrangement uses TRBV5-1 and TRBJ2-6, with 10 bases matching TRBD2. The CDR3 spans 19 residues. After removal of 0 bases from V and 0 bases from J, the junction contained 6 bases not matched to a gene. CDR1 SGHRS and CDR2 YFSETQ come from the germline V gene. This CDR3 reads CASSLASSGGRSGANVLTF. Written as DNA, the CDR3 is TGCGCCAGCAGCTTGGCAAGTAGCGGGGGGCGCTCTGGGGCCAACGTCCTGACTTTC.